The present entry profiles one T cell receptor beta chain with its context. The CDR3 has 11 amino acids. Germline CDR1 and CDR2: SGHRS and YFSETQ. Trimming pared 0 bases from V and 7 bases from J, leaving 5 bases between. Sample time point: pretreatment peripheral blood. Assay used: immunoSEQ multiplex PCR; TCRdb lists only in-frame clones, some missing. The table includes tens of thousands of clones, over 75% detected once. The sample originates from a study of PD-L1 blockade in urothelial cancer. Material: PBMCs, obtained around atezolizumab (anti-PD-L1) treatment. The V gene is TRBV5-1, the J gene TRBJ2-7; D unclear. The TCR sequence derives from a man between 70 and 80 years old with urothelial cancer. DNA for the CDR3: TGCGCCAGCAGCTTGGGAGGAGAGCAGTACTTC. Its protein product is CASSLGGEQYF.